This T cell receptor beta chain was documented in a study of blood T cell repertoires in COVID-19. The study counted Cohort 3 donors as recovered given two negative PCRs, clearance, or symptom resolution. Clones were sequenced by immunoSEQ multiplex PCR, and TCRdb holds only the in-frame ones, with some missing. The table includes a few hundred thousand clones, around 88% detected once. V lost 7 bases and J 1 base, leaving 14 bases between the germline ends. CDR1 is MNHEY and CDR2 is SVGAGI in the germline V gene. The CDR3 has 15 residues. The V gene is TRBV6-5, the J gene TRBJ2-1; D call uncertain. The sequence was obtained from a woman in her thirties or forties who had recovered from COVID-19. What was sequenced was PBMCs or T cells enriched from blood (not recorded which). The CDR3 bases are TGTGCCAGCACCACCCCCGGCAGGTCCTACAATGAGCAGTTCTTC. This sequence encodes CASTTPGRSYNEQFF.